The 23 T cell receptor beta chains in this list originate from one sample, sequenced in a study of beta chain features in type 1 diabetes. The investigators reverse transcribed all of the isolated RNA, so they sequenced expressed TCRB transcripts. Some clones are missing from TCRdb's copy, which holds only in-frame ones; the method was immunoSEQ multiplex PCR. The sample holds about 230,000 clones; over 9.5% are singletons and the top ten take 0.03% to 0.04%. The source material was naive CD4+ T cells from blood. These receptors came from a woman aged 18-35 years in good health.

A few counts support this clone. The chain carries TRBV29-1 and TRBJ2-5, with unresolved D. Germline V CDR1 and CDR2: SQVTM, ANQGSEA. V lost 3 bases to trimming and J lost 2 bases, with 13 bases between them. The CDR3 runs to 14 residues. The CDR3 DNA is TGCAGCGTTGATATCCATCCCGGTCAAGAGACCCAGTACTTC. This sequence encodes CSVDIHPGQETQYF.

This clone was detected a few times. The gene calls are TRBV6-6 and TRBJ1-1, with D unclear. There are 15 residues in the CDR3. Trimming stripped 2 bases from V and 4 bases from J, with 14 bases between. Germline V lookup: CDR1 MNHNY, CDR2 SVGAGI (reference sequence). This CDR3 reads CASSYSRVPSTEAFF. The CDR3 region has the DNA TGTGCCAGCAGTTACAGCCGGGTCCCGTCCACTGAAGCTTTCTTT.

J is TRBJ1-1 and V is TRBV7-8, with 9 bases fitting TRBD1. V was clipped by 4 bases and J by 4 bases; unmatched bases: 10. The CDR3 runs 16 residues. Germline CDR1 SGHVS, CDR2 FQNEAQ. Written as DNA, the CDR3 is TGTGCCAGCAGCTACGACAGGGGGAGAGGTGGCACTGAAGCTTTCTTT. It is translated as CASSYDRGRGGTEAFF. Supplemented by reference TRBV7-8 and TRBJ1-1, the full variable domain reads GAGVSQSPRYKVAKRGQDVALRCDPISGHVSLFWYQQALGQGPEFLTYFQNEAQLDKSGLPSDRFFAERPEGSVSTLKIQRTQQEDSAVYLCASSYDRGRGGTEAFFGQGTRLTVV.

This clone was detected a few times. The chain carries TRBV5-4 and TRBJ2-5; no clear D. The ends were cut back, 1 base at V and 1 base at J, with 8 bases in the middle. This CDR3 comprises 14 residues. The germline V gene has CDR1 SGHNT and CDR2 YYREEE (reference sequence). The CDR3 loop reads CASSLPPVQETQYF. CDR3 in DNA: TGTGCCAGCAGCTTGCCCCCCGTCCAAGAGACCCAGTACTTC.

This chain joins TRBV5-4 and TRBJ1-3, with D maybe TRBD1 (5 bases). V was shortened by 4 bases and J by 2 bases, with 16 bases between the two germline ends. Germline-derived CDR1 and CDR2 are SGHNT and YYREEE (reference sequence). This CDR3 is 16 amino acids long. Here the CDR3 reads CASSPPPGRAGNTIYF. CDR3 nucleotides: TGTGCCAGCAGCCCCCCTCCGGGCAGGGCTGGAAACACCATATATTTT.

The V call is TRBV4-1, the J call TRBJ2-7, with a weak D call TRBD1 (5 bases). Trimming pared 5 bases from V and 5 bases from J, leaving 22 bases between. Germline CDR1 and CDR2: MGHRA and YSYEKL. This CDR3 contains 16 residues. CDR3 sequence: CASSVSDNLKGNEQYF. CDR3 bases: TGCGCCAGCAGCGTTTCGGACAATCTAAAGGGGAACGAGCAGTACTTC.

The chain carries TRBV2 and TRBJ2-3; TRBD2 aligns across 12 bases. J gave up 6 bases and V 3 bases, and 7 bases lay outside the gene matches. Germline values: CDR1 SNHLY, CDR2 FYNNEI. The CDR3 consists of 16 residues. In DNA, the CDR3 is TGTGCCAGCAGTGATCCTGCTAGCGGGAGGGTGGATACGCAGTATTTT. Translating gives CASSDPASGRVDTQYF.

This clone was seen a few times. The gene calls are TRBV7-6 and TRBJ2-3; 7 nucleotides align to TRBD2. V shed 5 bases and J 9 bases; nucleotides not matched to a gene: 14. From germline, CDR1 is SGHVS and CDR2 FNYEAQ. This CDR3 is built from 15 residues. The CDR3 DNA reads TGTGCCAGCAGCCCAGTCGGGGGGAGTGGGAAAACGCAGTATTTT. Protein: CASSPVGGSGKTQYF.

The chain recombines TRBV30 with TRBJ2-5, with TRBD2 matching over 8 bases. The V and J ends lost 3 bases and 4 bases, in that order; junction bases with no gene match: 10. Germline V gene data show CDR1 as GTSNPN and CDR2 as SVGIG (reference sequence). This CDR3 spans 15 amino acids. The CDR3 region has the DNA TGTGCCTGGAGACGGGAGGGAGGGGGGGGAGAGACCCAGTACTTC. It specifies CAWRREGGGGETQYF. Filled out from reference TRBV30 and TRBJ2-5, the complete variable domain reads SQTIHQWPATLVQPVGSPLSLECTVEGTSNPNLYWYRQAAGRGLQLLFYSVGIGQISSEVPQNLSASRPQDRQFILSSKKLLLSDSGFYLCAWRREGGGGETQYFGPGTRLLVL.

The chain is built from TRBV6-5 and TRBJ1-1; unclear D gene. This CDR3 has 13 amino acids. V was clipped by 2 bases and J by 1 base, with 5 bases between them. Germline V gene lookup returns CDR1 MNHEY and CDR2 SVGAGI. Here the CDR3 reads CASSYGPNTEAFF. The DNA of the CDR3 is TGTGCCAGCAGTTACGGCCCGAACACTGAAGCTTTCTTT.

V and J are TRBV18 and TRBJ2-2; possibly TRBD2 for D (5 bases). The germline gives CDR1 KGHSH, CDR2 LQKENI. V dropped 2 bases and J dropped 8 bases, with 18 bases sitting between them. This CDR3 is built from 16 residues. As DNA, the CDR3 is TGTGCCAGCTCACCAAGACCCAAGATGGGAGCTGGGGAGCTGTTTTTT. This gives the protein CASSPRPKMGAGELFF.

This clone was observed a few times. The chain uses TRBV15 and TRBJ2-1, with D perhaps TRBD2 (5 bases). This CDR3 comprises 15 residues. V lost 1 base and J lost 6, with 13 bases in between. The V gene's germline CDR1 is LNHNV and CDR2 YYDKDF (reference sequence). The CDR3 spells CATSRGSGPGNEQFF. The CDR3 nucleotides are TGTGCCACCAGCAGAGGAAGCGGCCCCGGCAATGAGCAGTTCTTC.

This clone was picked up a small number of times. The rearrangement links TRBV18 to TRBJ1-3; the D gene is possibly TRBD1 (6 bases). The germline V gene has CDR1 KGHSH and CDR2 LQKENI. This CDR3 is built from 15 residues. Trimming took off 6 bases at V and 3 bases at J, with 15 bases between the two ends. CDR3 in DNA: TGTGCCAGCTCGGCTGAAGCCAGGGGTGGAAACACCATATATTTT. This codes for CASSAEARGGNTIYF.

The chain combines TRBV27 with TRBJ2-2; 10 positions match TRBD2. The V gene end was trimmed by 10 bases and the J gene end by 5 bases; junction bases not matched to a gene: 7. Germline V gene lookup returns CDR1 MNHEY and CDR2 SMNVEV (reference sequence). This CDR3 region has 14 residues. The CDR3 sequence is CATRLAGLTGELFF. The CDR3 bases are TGTGCCACCCGACTAGCGGGTCTAACCGGGGAGCTGTTTTTT.

This chain connects TRBV13 to TRBJ2-3; TRBD1 is a possible D gene (6 bases). This CDR3 has 18 residues. Germline V gene data show CDR1 as PRHDT and CDR2 as FYEKMQ (reference sequence). The V end lost 4 bases, the J end lost 2 bases, and 22 bases lay between the germline ends. CDR3 loop: CASSSPPGQSGVTDTQYF. The CDR3 nucleotides are TGTGCCAGCAGCTCCCCCCCGGGACAAAGTGGTGTCACAGATACGCAGTATTTT.

This clone was seen a handful of times. The gene calls are TRBV5-4 and TRBJ1-1; D is unresolved. Trimming left V 0 bases short and J 0 bases short, with 9 bases between. The CDR3 is 15 residues long. CDR1 and CDR2 from the germline V gene are SGHNT and YYREEE (reference sequence). CDR3 bases: TGTGCCAGCAGCTTGGAGGCGGTAATGAACACTGAAGCTTTCTTT. Protein: CASSLEAVMNTEAFF.

The genes are TRBV11-2 and TRBJ1-1, with TRBD1 matching 7 bases. Germline loops: CDR1 SGHAT, CDR2 FQNNGV. The CDR3 covers 16 residues. V lost 1 base to trimming and J lost 6 bases; unmatched junction nucleotides: 11. The CDR3 reads CASSLGFPGQPSEAFF. CDR3 sequence (DNA): TGTGCCAGCAGCTTAGGGTTTCCGGGACAGCCGTCTGAAGCTTTCTTT.

This clone was observed a handful of times. The chain has TRBV5-1 and TRBJ2-5; perhaps TRBD1 as D (6 bases). V was cut by 5 bases and J by 2 bases, with 13 bases left in between. CDR1 is SGHRS and CDR2 is YFSETQ in the germline V gene. This CDR3 spans 14 amino acids. For the CDR3, the DNA is TGCGCCAGCAGTCGGATAGGGGGTCAAGAGACCCAGTACTTC. Its translation is CASSRIGGQETQYF. Full variable domain (outside the CDR3, taken from reference TRBV5-1 and TRBJ2-5): KAGVTQTPRYLIKTRGQQVTLSCSPISGHRSVSWYQQTPGQGLQFLFEYFSETQRNKGNFPGRFSGRQFSNSRSEMNVSTLELGDSALYLCASSRIGGQETQYFGPGTRLLVL.

This clone has just a few counts. J is TRBJ2-6 and V is TRBV9; TRBD2 might be the D (6 bases). There are 17 residues in the CDR3. Germline V lookup: CDR1 SGDLS, CDR2 YYNGEE. V was clipped by 0 bases and J by 3 bases, with 13 bases between them. CDR3: CASSVGGGRSGANVLTF. For the CDR3, the DNA is TGTGCCAGCAGCGTAGGGGGAGGTCGAAGTGGGGCCAACGTCCTGACTTTC.

This clone was detected only a few times. The chain combines TRBV5-6 with TRBJ1-5; 8 bases fit TRBD1. Losses at the gene ends were 1 base for V and 7 bases for J; bases not matched to a gene: 4. Germline values: CDR1 SGHDT, CDR2 YYEEEE. The CDR3 contains 14 residues. The CDR3 region is CASSLRQGWQPQHF. For the CDR3, the DNA is TGTGCCAGCAGCTTGCGACAGGGGTGGCAGCCCCAGCATTTT.

This chain uses TRBV4-1 with TRBJ2-1; D not resolved. Germline CDR1 is MGHRA and CDR2 is YSYEKL. The CDR3 spans 14 residues. Trimming cost V 2 bases and J 4 bases, with 9 bases left between them. CDR3 in DNA: TGCGCCAGCAGCCAACGAGCGATGTACAATGAGCAGTTCTTC. This gives the protein CASSQRAMYNEQFF.

This rearrangement joins TRBV19 to TRBJ2-5; possibly TRBD2 for D (5 bases). This CDR3 region has 14 residues. V was clipped by 4 bases and J by 1 base, with 10 bases between them. The germline V gene has CDR1 LNHDA and CDR2 SQIVND (reference sequence). DNA for the CDR3: TGTGCCAGTAGTAGCCGGGGTCCCCAAGAGACCCAGTACTTC. Translation gives CASSSRGPQETQYF.

This chain uses TRBV29-1 with TRBJ1-1; tentative D call: TRBD1 (6 bases). From germline, CDR1 is SQVTM and CDR2 ANQGSEA. With 7 bases removed from V and 5 bases from J, the gap between germline ends came to 17 bases. This CDR3 is 13 amino acids long. The CDR3 bases are TGCAGCGCCCCGACAGGTTTTGGGACTGAAGCTTTCTTT. Amino acids: CSAPTGFGTEAFF.